Below, one T cell receptor (beta chain) is given with its context. Its matching antigen is unknown. This record belongs to a study of graft-versus-host responses after intestinal transplantation. In the study overall: Every recipient had anti-thymocyte globulin induction and around three years of tacrolimus plus steroids. Regarding the study as a whole: The marrow of recipients harbored GvH clones, and ileum or blood showed some of them first.

The junction had 5 bases not matched to a gene; V was cut back by 3 bases and J by 0 bases. Per the germline V gene, CDR1 is MGHRA and CDR2 is YSYEKL. The length of the CDR3 is 15 residues. Sequencing used immunoSEQ multiplex PCR; TCRdb keeps in-frame clones, though not all of them. This table holds about 98,000 clones, approximately 85% found once. This chain joins TRBV4-1 and TRBJ2-7; 7 bases line up with TRBD2. The starting material was PBMCs, obtained 255 days after intestinal transplant. The sequence came from a human patient who received an intestinal transplant, so some T cells may come from the graft donor. In nucleotides, the CDR3 is TGCGCCAGCAGCCAGGACGGGGGGAGCTCCTACGAGCAGTACGTC. It encodes CASSQDGGSSYEQYV.